The 3 T cell receptor beta chains below come from one sample, sequenced in a study of Graves' ophthalmopathy and Graves' hyperthyroidism. The study amplified TCR beta CDR3 regions using RNA transcripts. Investigators did first-round RT-PCR with HTBI primers, then second-round multiplex PCR. TCRdb reprocessed the multiplex PCR reads with MiXCR, giving one entry per CDR3 protein. Of a few hundred thousand distinct CDR3 sequences in the sample, about a sixth were seen once. What was sequenced was peripheral blood. The receptors were gathered from an adult woman with stable Graves' hyperthyroidism.

This clonotype was counted at least ten times. The rearrangement joins TRBV28 to TRBJ1-2; 11 nucleotides agree with TRBD1. With 7 bases clipped from V and 4 bases from J, the junction kept 11 bases outside the gene matches. The CDR3 has 16 residues. Germline V gives CDR1 MDHEN, CDR2 SYDVKM. The CDR3 reads CASKGQGAQGGYGYTF. In DNA form, the CDR3 reads TGTGCCAGCAAAGGACAGGGGGCGCAGGGGGGCTATGGCTACACCTTC.

This clonotype was counted at least ten times. V and J are TRBV6-1 and TRBJ1-5; 7 bases map to TRBD1. The CDR3 sequence is 15 residues long. From germline, CDR1 is MNHNS and CDR2 SASEGT. J gave up 1 base and V 2 bases, and 2 bases lay outside the gene matches. The CDR3: CASSERDSSNQPQHF. CDR3 DNA sequence: TGTGCCAGCAGTGAAAGGGACAGCAGCAATCAGCCCCAGCATTTT.

This clonotype was found many times. The chain uses TRBV7-1 and TRBJ1-2; 10 bases line up with TRBD1. TRBV7-1 is placed among ORFs of uncertain function. The V and J ends lost 3 bases and 3 bases, in that order; junction bases with no gene match: 19. The CDR3 spans 20 residues. The CDR3 DNA reads as TGTGCCAGCAGCTCGCTATCGAGAGGGACAGGGGTGGCTCTGCACTATGGCTACACCTTC. Its protein is CASSSLSRGTGVALHYGYTF.